These 22 T cell receptor beta chains originate from one sample sequenced in a study of Ad26.COV2.S vaccination and SARS-CoV-2 variants. As for treatment: roughly 18 received Ad26.COV2.S at low or high dose, single or two shots; a few received placebo; per-sample allocation not given. Vaccine and placebo recipients were sampled on day 63 after the first injection. TCRdb's table, derived via immunoSEQ multiplex PCR, lists solely in-frame clones and lacks some. The sample lists around 420,000 clones; roughly 90% were seen once. The starting material was peripheral blood, obtained in a trial of Ad26.COV2.S vaccine versus placebo. Source of these receptors: a person aged 18-60 years who received the Ad26.COV2.S COVID-19 vaccine or a placebo.

The chain recombines TRBV4-1 with TRBJ2-5; D gene ambiguous. This CDR3 contains 17 residues. Germline-derived CDR1 and CDR2 are MGHRA and YSYEKL. Trimming shortened V by 4 bases and J by 5 bases, and 23 bases separated the two germline ends. CDR3 amino acids: CASSPDSVTINGETQYF. In nucleotides, the CDR3 is TGCGCCAGCAGCCCCGATTCAGTGACAATTAACGGGGAGACCCAGTACTTC.

This chain links TRBV7-9 with TRBJ2-7; 9 bases align to TRBD1. Per germline, CDR1 SEHNR and CDR2 FQNEAQ (reference sequence). The CDR3 spans 14 residues. The ends lost 5 bases at V and 4 bases at J; junction bases unmatched: 6. In DNA, the CDR3 is TGTGCCAGCAGCCGGGACAGGGACTTATACGAGCAGTACTTC. This encodes CASSRDRDLYEQYF.

The J gene is TRBJ2-5, the V gene TRBV6-1; possible D gene TRBD2, 7 bases. Germline CDR1 reads MNHNS; CDR2 reads SASEGT. The V gene lost 4 bases and the J gene lost 0 bases, with 15 bases spanning the gap. There are 16 residues in the CDR3. CDR3 DNA: TGTGCCAGCAGTGTTTTGAGGGGGGGCGACCAAGAGACCCAGTACTTC. Translating gives CASSVLRGGDQETQYF.

The chain employs TRBV7-9 and TRBJ2-5, with D possibly being TRBD1 or TRBD2 (5 bases each). V was cut by 2 bases and J by 2 bases, with 12 bases left in between. CDR1 and CDR2 from the germline V gene are SEHNR and FQNEAQ (reference sequence). The CDR3 sequence is 15 residues long. In nucleotides, the CDR3 is TGTGCCAGCAGCTTAAGACGCGAGGGGCAAGAGACCCAGTACTTC. Protein sequence: CASSLRREGQETQYF.

The gene calls are TRBV6-5 and TRBJ2-2; 8 positions agree with TRBD1. The germline CDR1 and CDR2 sequences are MNHEY and SVGAGI. V was clipped by 4 bases and J by 3 bases; unmatched bases: 4. The CDR3 spans 15 residues. The CDR3 nucleotides are TGTGCCAGCAGTTCCCCAGGGGGCTACACCGGGGAGCTGTTTTTT. This gives the protein CASSSPGGYTGELFF.

V gene TRBV19 combines with J gene TRBJ2-2; no definite D call. The V gene's germline CDR1 is LNHDA and CDR2 SQIVND (reference sequence). The V end lost 9 bases, the J end lost 0 bases, and 11 bases lay between the germline ends. The CDR3 totals 14 residues. The CDR3 DNA reads TGTGCCAGCACGTGGGGTACGAACACCGGGGAGCTGTTTTTT. Residues: CASTWGTNTGELFF.

CDR3 DNA sequence: TGTGCCAGCAGTGGACAGGGGTGGAACACTGAAGCTTTCTTT. It yields the protein CASSGQGWNTEAFF. V usage is TRBV2 and J usage is TRBJ1-1; 8 bases line up with TRBD1. The V segment lost 4 bases and the J segment 1 base; nucleotides outside the gene matches: 2. Germline loops: CDR1 SNHLY, CDR2 FYNNEI. The CDR3 is 14 residues long.

V and J are TRBV4-2 and TRBJ2-3; D call uncertain. From germline, CDR1 is LGHNA and CDR2 YNFKEQ. Trimming removed 0 bases from V and 3 bases from J, with 16 bases in between. This CDR3 has 17 amino acids. This chain's CDR3 is CASSQDPPPVLTDTQYF. The CDR3 bases are TGTGCCAGCAGCCAAGATCCCCCTCCGGTGCTAACAGATACGCAGTATTTT.

The V call is TRBV12-3 or TRBV12-4, the J call TRBJ2-7; D uncertain. This CDR3 comprises 13 residues. V was cut by 2 bases and J by 5 bases, with 10 bases left in between. The CDR3 sequence: CASSLSRYNEQYF. Here the CDR3 DNA reads TGTGCCAGCAGTTTATCCCGGTACAACGAGCAGTACTTC.

The chain combines TRBV6-2 or TRBV6-3 with TRBJ2-7, with no clear D. Trimming pared 2 bases from V and 0 bases from J, leaving 11 bases between. This CDR3 has 15 residues. The germline V gene encodes CDR1 MNHEY and CDR2 SVGEGT. The CDR3 region has the DNA TGTGCCAGCAGTTACCTTCAACAGAGCTCCTACGAGCAGTACTTC. The encoded protein is CASSYLQQSSYEQYF.

Concerning this clone itself: The junction differs from germline at one of its ends, possibly a read error. The J gene is TRBJ1-5, the V gene TRBV9, with D perhaps matching TRBD1 (5 bases). The CDR3 has 14 amino acids. CDR1 is SGDLS, CDR2 YYNGEE, per germline. The DNA for the CDR3 is TGTGCCCGCAGCGTCGACGGGGGGGGTCAGCCCCAGCATTTT. Protein: CARSVDGGGQPQHF.

The V gene is TRBV30, the J gene TRBJ1-3, with D unclear. CDR1 is GTSNPN, CDR2 SVGIG, per germline (reference sequence). Trimming left V 0 bases short and J 5 bases short, with 8 bases between. The CDR3 is 13 residues long. In DNA form, the CDR3 reads TGTGCCTGGAGTGTAAGGTCGCGAAACACCATATATTTT. This sequence encodes CAWSVRSRNTIYF.

This clone came up once. The V gene is TRBV19, the J gene TRBJ2-2; 9 bases map to TRBD1. This CDR3 is built from 17 residues. Unmatched junction bases numbered 9, after V lost 6 bases and J lost 1 base. In germline, CDR1 is LNHDA, CDR2 SQIVND (reference sequence). This CDR3 is CASRSGSGQGNTGELFF. The DNA of the CDR3 is TGTGCCAGTAGATCTGGATCGGGACAGGGGAACACCGGGGAGCTGTTTTTT.

The chain recombines TRBV19 with TRBJ2-3; D perhaps matches TRBD2 (6 bases). The V end was cut by 5 bases, the J end by 6 bases, with 18 bases between. This CDR3 spans 15 amino acids. Germline V lookup: CDR1 LNHDA, CDR2 SQIVND (reference sequence). CDR3 nucleotide sequence: TGTGCCAGTAGTGGGGAGGAAGGGGCCGCTGATACGCAGTATTTT. Its protein product is CASSGEEGAADTQYF. The full variable domain, its missing parts supplied by reference TRBV19 and TRBJ2-3, is DGGITQSPKYLFRKEGQNVTLSCEQNLNHDAMYWYRQDPGQGLRLIYYSQIVNDFQKGDIAEGYSVSREKKESFPLTVTSAQKNPTAFYLCASSGEEGAADTQYFGPGTRLTVL.

This chain's CDR3 is CASSLSGGTPTYEQYF. The CDR3, as DNA: TGTGCCAGCAGTTTATCGGGCGGGACACCTACCTACGAGCAGTACTTC. The rearrangement uses TRBV27 and TRBJ2-7; D might be TRBD1 or TRBD2, each matching 6 bases. This CDR3 has 16 residues. Per the germline V gene, CDR1 is MNHEY and CDR2 is SMNVEV (reference sequence). V was trimmed by 0 bases and J by 2 bases, leaving 14 bases between them.

The chain links TRBV7-2 to TRBJ2-5; TRBD2 aligns across 11 bases. Germline V CDR1 and CDR2: SGHTA, FQGNSA. The CDR3 runs to 16 residues. V trimming: 5 bases; J trimming: 5 bases; junction bases outside the gene matches: 10. This CDR3 reads CASSVTSGGPRETQYF. The CDR3 bases are TGTGCCAGCAGCGTAACTAGCGGGGGCCCCCGGGAGACCCAGTACTTC.

In the case of this clone: Other DNA sequences in this specimen translate into the identical CDR3. The rearrangement links TRBV12-3 or TRBV12-4 to TRBJ1-2, with D unclear. V was cut by 3 bases and J by 8 bases, with 7 bases left in between. This CDR3 contains 11 residues. The CDR3 protein is CASSFGVGYTF. CDR3 in DNA: TGTGCCAGCAGTTTTGGAGTGGGCTACACCTTC.

The chain has TRBV19 and TRBJ2-7; 9 bases are shared with TRBD1. The V segment lost 5 bases and the J segment 0 bases; nucleotides outside the gene matches: 2. CDR3 length: 14 residues. Germline V gene data show CDR1 as LNHDA and CDR2 as SQIVND (reference sequence). The CDR3 region is CASSRGQGSYEQYF. CDR3 bases: TGTGCCAGTAGTCGGGGACAGGGCTCCTACGAGCAGTACTTC.

This clone was picked up one time. The DNA for the CDR3 is TGTGCCAGTCAACAAGGCTACGAGCAGTACTTC. Amino acids: CASQQGYEQYF. The rearrangement joins TRBV6-5 to TRBJ2-7, with unresolved D. The CDR3 is made up of 11 amino acids. Trimming left V 9 bases short and J 3 bases short, with 9 bases between. CDR1 is MNHEY and CDR2 is SVGAGI in the germline V gene.

V is TRBV29-1 and J is TRBJ2-7, with TRBD1 matching 7 bases. Looked up from germline, CDR1 is SQVTM and CDR2 is ANQGSEA. This CDR3 is 11 amino acids long. The J segment lost 3 bases and the V segment lost 4 bases, leaving 0 bases of the junction unmatched. CDR3 in DNA: TGCAGCGTTGGGGACAGCTACGAGCAGTACTTC. It yields the protein CSVGDSYEQYF.

This clone showed up just a few times. This chain links TRBV18 with TRBJ2-2; D is possibly TRBD1 (6 bases). The V gene's germline CDR1 is KGHSH and CDR2 LQKENI. Trimming cost V 3 bases and J 3 bases, with 14 bases left between them. The CDR3 contains 16 residues. The CDR3 bases are TGTGCCAGCTCACCGAGGGGGAACTCGGACACCGGGGAGCTGTTTTTT. Translated: CASSPRGNSDTGELFF.

This sequence joins TRBV28 and TRBJ2-2; no clear D. The CDR3 contains 15 residues. The germline V gene has CDR1 MDHEN and CDR2 SYDVKM. The V end was cut by 5 bases, the J end by 3 bases, with 13 bases between. The CDR3 nucleotides read TGTGCCAGCAGTATAAGTTTGGGTTACACCGGGGAGCTGTTTTTT. It is translated as CASSISLGYTGELFF.